A selection of T cell receptor beta chains follows, all from one sample in a study of shared clonotypes between healthy human individuals. Assay: immunoSEQ multiplex PCR; the TCRdb copy retains only in-frame clones and omits some. This sample carries about 820,000 clones, over 90% of them seen once, and the ten largest clones take 24%. Sequenced: naive CD8+ T cells sorted from blood. The receptors derive from a man younger than 45 in good health. CDR3s include the opening cysteine and the closing phenylalanine or tryptophan. A D gene is named only where the DNA matches it firmly. Expanded clones get a size class; other rows say once, few or many, or leave the size out.

CDR3 length	D gene	clone size	V gene	J gene	CDR3 protein	CDR3 DNA
18	-	-	TRBV27	TRBJ1-4	CASRTRLRGGEANEKLFF	TGTGCCAGCAGAACCCGTTTAAGGGGGGGAGAGGCTAATGAAAAACTGTTTTTT
14	-	-	TRBV11-3	TRBJ2-3	CASSQLGGGKTQYF	TGTGCCAGCAGCCAATTGGGAGGCGGGAAAACGCAGTATTTT
13	-	once	TRBV27	TRBJ1-1	CASSPGAYTEAFF	TGTGCCAGCAGTCCAGGGGCTTACACTGAAGCTTTCTTT
17	TRBD2	-	TRBV7-9	TRBJ2-1	CASSLGTSGREYNEQFF	TGTGCCAGCAGCTTAGGCACAAGCGGGAGGGAATACAATGAGCAGTTCTTC
15	TRBD1	-	TRBV4-1	TRBJ2-5	CASSQLQGARETQYF	TGCGCCAGCAGCCAATTACAGGGGGCAAGAGAGACCCAGTACTTC
15	-	-	TRBV2	TRBJ1-3	CASSKGADSGNTIYF	TGTGCCAGCAGTAAGGGAGCAGACTCTGGAAACACCATATATTTT
15	-	-	TRBV28	TRBJ2-1	CASNPRVGLYNEQFF	TGTGCCAGCAACCCGAGGGTGGGACTCTACAATGAGCAGTTCTTC
16	-	few	TRBV23-1	TRBJ2-3	CASSHYRELLTDTQYF	TGCGCCAGCAGTCATTACAGGGAATTGTTGACAGATACGCAGTATTTT
16	-	-	TRBV11-2	TRBJ1-2	CASSLDFKASNYGYTF	TGTGCCAGCAGCTTAGATTTTAAGGCTTCTAACTATGGCTACACCTTC
15	TRBD1	-	TRBV25-1	TRBJ2-7	CASSPGQDFSYEQYF	TGTGCCAGCAGCCCGGGACAGGATTTCTCCTACGAGCAGTACTTC
17	TRBD2	-	TRBV28	TRBJ2-5	CASSLGKTGTIQETQYF	TGTGCCAGCAGTTTGGGGAAAACCGGGACTATCCAAGAGACCCAGTACTTC
12	-	few	TRBV10-3	TRBJ2-7	CAISEILYEQYF	TGTGCCATCAGTGAGATCCTCTACGAGCAGTACTTC
18	-	-	TRBV7-9	TRBJ1-5	CASSLVFWVLFSNQPQHF	TGTGCCAGCAGCTTAGTTTTCTGGGTTTTATTTAGCAATCAGCCCCAGCATTTT
15	-	-	TRBV28	TRBJ1-1	CASNFLWKLNTEAFF	TGTGCCAGCAACTTCCTATGGAAATTGAACACTGAAGCTTTCTTT
14	-	-	TRBV25-1	TRBJ2-1	CASISGFPYNEQFF	TGTGCCAGCATATCCGGGTTTCCCTACAATGAGCAGTTCTTC
14	-	-	TRBV7-8	TRBJ2-2	CASSLGWGRRELFF	TGTGCCAGCAGCTTAGGATGGGGGAGACGGGAGCTGTTTTTT
15	-	-	TRBV27	TRBJ1-1	CASSSSGTLNTEAFF	TGTGCCAGCAGTTCGAGCGGAACACTGAACACTGAAGCTTTCTTT
14	-	-	TRBV11-3	TRBJ2-1	CASSGGLADNEQFF	TGTGCCAGCAGTGGGGGGCTAGCGGACAATGAGCAGTTCTTC
17	TRBD2	-	TRBV27	TRBJ2-1	CASSLRSGGLKGNEQFF	TGTGCCAGCAGTTTACGTAGCGGGGGCCTGAAGGGGAATGAGCAGTTCTTC
14	-	-	TRBV7-6	TRBJ2-3	CASSSFAGTDTQYF	TGTGCCAGCAGCTCTTTTGCGGGCACAGATACGCAGTATTTT
11	-	-	TRBV29-1	TRBJ2-2	CSYEEGGELFF	TGCAGCTACGAGGAGGGCGGGGAGCTGTTTTTT
17	-	-	TRBV5-1	TRBJ2-3	CASSVSTPLSSTDTQYF	TGCGCCAGCAGCGTATCTACGCCATTATCTAGCACAGATACGCAGTATTTT
15	TRBD1	-	TRBV29-1	TRBJ2-7	CSAMRGTALDYEQYF	TGCAGCGCAATGCGAGGGACAGCCCTCGACTACGAGCAGTACTTC
14	TRBD1	-	TRBV7-9	TRBJ1-4	CASSEGQLNEKLFF	TGTGCCAGCAGCGAGGGACAGCTTAATGAAAAACTGTTTTTT
14	-	-	TRBV15	TRBJ1-2	CATSREGRGLGYTF	TGTGCCACCAGCAGAGAGGGCAGGGGTTTAGGCTACACCTTC
19	TRBD2	-	TRBV14	TRBJ2-4	CASSLGGLAGARAKNIQYF	TGTGCCAGCAGCCTGGGGGGACTAGCGGGAGCTCGGGCCAAAAACATTCAGTACTTC
16	TRBD2	-	TRBV19	TRBJ2-5	CASSIYFGGGTLTQYF	TGTGCCAGTAGTATCTATTTCGGGGGAGGGACTTTAACCCAGTACTTC
20	TRBD2	-	TRBV11-3	TRBJ2-2	CASSPRTGVGLAENTGELFF	TGTGCCAGCAGCCCACGGACAGGAGTGGGACTAGCGGAGAACACCGGGGAGCTGTTTTTT
17	-	-	TRBV28	TRBJ2-7	CASSFGVWPGVTYEQYF	TGTGCCAGCAGTTTTGGGGTGTGGCCAGGGGTCACCTACGAGCAGTACTTC
17	TRBD2	-	TRBV9	TRBJ2-3	CASTGNQLADSTDTQYF	TGTGCCAGCACCGGAAACCAACTAGCGGACAGCACAGATACGCAGTATTTT
15	TRBD2	-	TRBV7-9	TRBJ2-5	CASSPTASGMKTQYF	TGTGCCAGCAGCCCCACGGCTAGCGGGATGAAGACCCAGTACTTC
14	-	few	TRBV9	TRBJ2-7	CASSEGGDSYEQYF	TGTGCCAGCAGCGAGGGGGGGGACTCCTACGAGCAGTACTTC
19	-	-	TRBV11-2	TRBJ2-6	CASSLPGLRHEDGANVLTF	TGTGCCAGCAGCTTACCAGGGTTGAGGCATGAGGATGGGGCCAACGTCCTGACTTTC
12	-	-	TRBV2	TRBJ1-2	CASRGTVYGYTF	TGTGCCAGCAGGGGGACGGTCTATGGCTACACCTTC
13	-	once	TRBV7-8	TRBJ2-2	CASRYRVSGELFF	TGTGCCAGCAGGTACAGGGTTTCCGGGGAGCTGTTTTTT
15	-	-	TRBV27	TRBJ2-1	CASSSNPTLYNEQFF	TGTGCCAGCAGTTCAAACCCTACACTGTACAATGAGCAGTTCTTC
12	TRBD1	-	TRBV10-3	TRBJ2-7	CAIRGQPYEQYF	TGTGCCATCAGGGGACAGCCCTACGAGCAGTACTTC
14	-	-	TRBV7-9	TRBJ1-5	CASSLIQLNQPQHF	TGTGCCAGCAGCTTAATCCAGCTCAATCAGCCCCAGCATTTT
11	-	-	TRBV28	TRBJ2-1	CASRYLGEQFF	TGTGCCAGCAGGTACCTAGGTGAGCAGTTCTTC
15	TRBD2	-	TRBV6-1	TRBJ2-1	CASTLRLAGASEQFF	TGTGCCAGCACCCTCCGACTAGCGGGAGCTTCTGAGCAGTTCTTC
15	-	-	TRBV11-1	TRBJ2-7	CASSLRRESSYEQYF	TGTGCCAGCAGCTTACGGAGGGAGAGCTCCTACGAGCAGTACTTC
18	TRBD2	-	TRBV11-2	TRBJ2-7	CASSLESGLAGGRYEQYF	TGTGCCAGCAGCTTAGAGTCGGGACTAGCGGGAGGCCGCTACGAGCAGTACTTC
16	TRBD2	-	TRBV9	TRBJ2-1	CASSERGGGAYNEQFF	TGTGCCAGCAGCGAACGGGGGGGCGGAGCCTACAATGAGCAGTTCTTC
16	-	-	TRBV28	TRBJ2-1	CASSLLFRAVGDEQFF	TGTGCCAGCAGTTTATTGTTTAGGGCCGTCGGGGATGAGCAGTTCTTC
12	TRBD1	-	TRBV28	TRBJ2-5	CATMTGWETQYF	TGTGCCACCATGACAGGGTGGGAGACCCAGTACTTC
17	TRBD2	-	TRBV29-1	TRBJ2-5	CSVEPGTSGSFAETQYF	TGCAGCGTTGAACCAGGTACTAGCGGGAGTTTCGCAGAGACCCAGTACTTC
13	-	once	TRBV30	TRBJ1-1	CAWAPSGNTEAFF	TGTGCCTGGGCACCTTCGGGGAACACTGAAGCTTTCTTT
13	-	-	TRBV6-5	TRBJ2-1	CASSPGPYNEQFF	TGTGCCAGCTCCCCGGGCCCCTACAATGAGCAGTTCTTC
14	TRBD1	-	TRBV27	TRBJ2-7	CASSWTGTGRWQYF	TGTGCCAGCAGTTGGACCGGGACAGGGAGATGGCAGTACTTC
16	TRBD2	-	TRBV15	TRBJ2-1	CATSSAGRVSYNEQFF	TGTGCCACCAGCAGTGCCGGGAGGGTCTCCTACAATGAGCAGTTCTTC
14	TRBD1	-	TRBV10-3	TRBJ1-1	CAISRPDRATEAFF	TGTGCCATCAGTCGCCCCGACAGGGCCACTGAAGCTTTCTTT
13	TRBD2	-	TRBV7-9	TRBJ2-2	CASSHAGDGELFF	TGTGCCAGCAGCCACGCGGGAGACGGGGAGCTGTTTTTT
13	-	-	TRBV11-1	TRBJ2-7	CASSLVRGAEQYF	TGTGCCAGCAGCTTAGTTCGAGGAGCCGAGCAGTACTTC
19	TRBD2	-	TRBV11-1	TRBJ2-1	CASSPALAGGPAPYNEQFF	TGTGCCAGCAGCCCAGCCCTAGCGGGAGGGCCTGCGCCGTACAATGAGCAGTTCTTC
16	TRBD1	-	TRBV6-5	TRBJ1-2	CASSYYDTGGAKSYTF	TGTGCCAGCAGTTACTACGACACAGGGGGCGCAAAGAGCTACACCTTC